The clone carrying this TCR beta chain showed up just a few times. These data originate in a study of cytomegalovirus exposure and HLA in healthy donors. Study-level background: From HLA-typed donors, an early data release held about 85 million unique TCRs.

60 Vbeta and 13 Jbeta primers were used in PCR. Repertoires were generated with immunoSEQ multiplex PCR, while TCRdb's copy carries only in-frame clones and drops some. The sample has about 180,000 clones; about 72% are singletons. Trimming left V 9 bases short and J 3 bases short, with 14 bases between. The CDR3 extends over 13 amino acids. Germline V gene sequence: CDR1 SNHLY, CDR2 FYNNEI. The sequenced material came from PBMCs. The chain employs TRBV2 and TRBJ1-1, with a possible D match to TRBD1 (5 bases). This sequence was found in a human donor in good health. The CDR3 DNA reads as TGTGCCAGTCGGCCCAGACAGTACACTGAAGCTTTCTTT. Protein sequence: CASRPRQYTEAFF. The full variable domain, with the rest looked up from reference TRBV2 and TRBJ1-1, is EPEVTQTPSHQVTQMGQEVILRCVPISNHLYFYWYRQILGQKVEFLVSFYNNEISEKSEIFDDQFSVERPDGSNFTLKIRSTKLEDSAMYFCASRPRQYTEAFFGQGTRLTVV.